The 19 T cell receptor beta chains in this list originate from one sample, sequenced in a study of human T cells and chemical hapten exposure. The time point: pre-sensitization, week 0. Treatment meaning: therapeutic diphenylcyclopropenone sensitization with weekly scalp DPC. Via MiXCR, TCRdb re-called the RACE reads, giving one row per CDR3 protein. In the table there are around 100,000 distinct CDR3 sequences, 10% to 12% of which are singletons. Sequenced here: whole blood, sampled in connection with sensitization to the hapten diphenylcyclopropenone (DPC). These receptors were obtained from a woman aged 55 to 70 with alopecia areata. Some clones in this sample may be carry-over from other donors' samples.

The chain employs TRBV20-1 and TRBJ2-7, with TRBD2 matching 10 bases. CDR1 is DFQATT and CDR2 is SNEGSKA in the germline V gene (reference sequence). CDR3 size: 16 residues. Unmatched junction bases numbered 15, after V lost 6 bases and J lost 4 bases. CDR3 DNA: TGCAGTGCCACCGCGGCTAGCGGGGGACGAGGGTACGAGCAGTACTTC. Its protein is CSATAASGGRGYEQYF.

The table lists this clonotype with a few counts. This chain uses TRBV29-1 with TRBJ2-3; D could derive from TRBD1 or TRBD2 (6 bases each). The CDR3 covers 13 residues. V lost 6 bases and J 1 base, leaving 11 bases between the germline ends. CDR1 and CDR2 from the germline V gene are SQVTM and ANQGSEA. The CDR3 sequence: CSVLGGGTDTQYF. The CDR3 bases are TGCAGCGTGCTGGGGGGCGGCACAGATACGCAGTATTTT.

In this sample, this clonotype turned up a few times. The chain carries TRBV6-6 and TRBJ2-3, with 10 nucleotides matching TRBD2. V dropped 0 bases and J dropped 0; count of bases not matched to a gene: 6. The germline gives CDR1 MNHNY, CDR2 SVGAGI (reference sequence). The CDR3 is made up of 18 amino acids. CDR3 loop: CASSYSLAGEKSTDTQYF. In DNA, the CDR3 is TGTGCCAGCAGTTACTCCCTAGCGGGGGAAAAGAGCACAGATACGCAGTATTTT.

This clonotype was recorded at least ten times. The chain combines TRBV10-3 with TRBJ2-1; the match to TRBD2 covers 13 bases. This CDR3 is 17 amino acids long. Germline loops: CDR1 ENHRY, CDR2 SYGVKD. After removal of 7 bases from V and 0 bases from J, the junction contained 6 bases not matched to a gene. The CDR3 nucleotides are TGTGCCATCACCCGGACTAGCGGGGGAAGCTCCTACAATGAGCAGTTCTTC. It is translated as CAITRTSGGSSYNEQFF.

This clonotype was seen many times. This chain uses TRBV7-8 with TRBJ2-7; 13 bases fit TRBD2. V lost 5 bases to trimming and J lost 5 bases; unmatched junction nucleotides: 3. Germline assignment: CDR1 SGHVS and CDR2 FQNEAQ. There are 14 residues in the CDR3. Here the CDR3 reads CASSRLAGGNEQYF. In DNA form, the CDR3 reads TGTGCCAGCAGCCGACTAGCGGGGGGAAACGAGCAGTACTTC.

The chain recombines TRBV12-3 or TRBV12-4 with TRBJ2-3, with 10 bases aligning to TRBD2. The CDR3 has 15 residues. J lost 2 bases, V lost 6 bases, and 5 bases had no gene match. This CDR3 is CASSTGLADTDTQYF. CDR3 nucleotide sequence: TGTGCCAGCAGCACCGGACTAGCGGACACAGATACGCAGTATTTT.

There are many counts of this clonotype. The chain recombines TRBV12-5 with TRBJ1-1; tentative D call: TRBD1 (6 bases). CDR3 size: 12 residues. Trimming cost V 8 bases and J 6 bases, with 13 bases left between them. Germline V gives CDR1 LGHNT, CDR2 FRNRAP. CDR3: CASSDSRPEAFF. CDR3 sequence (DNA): TGTGCTAGTTCGGACAGTCGCCCTGAAGCTTTCTTT.

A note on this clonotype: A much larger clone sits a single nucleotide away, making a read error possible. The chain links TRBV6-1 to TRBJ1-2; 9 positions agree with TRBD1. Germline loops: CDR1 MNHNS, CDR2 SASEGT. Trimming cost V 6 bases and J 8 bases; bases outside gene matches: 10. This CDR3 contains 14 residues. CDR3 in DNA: TGTGCCAGCAGGATTTCACAGGGGGCGCGGGGCTACACCTTC. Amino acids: CASRISQGARGYTF.

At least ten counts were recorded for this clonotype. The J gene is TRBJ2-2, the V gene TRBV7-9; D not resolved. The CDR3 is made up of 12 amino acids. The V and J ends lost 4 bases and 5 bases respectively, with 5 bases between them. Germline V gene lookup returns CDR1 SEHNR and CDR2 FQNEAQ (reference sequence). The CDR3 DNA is TGTGCCAGCAGCTGGTATACCGGGGAGCTGTTTTTT. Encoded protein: CASSWYTGELFF. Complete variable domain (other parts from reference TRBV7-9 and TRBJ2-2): DTGVSQNPRHKITKRGQNVTFRCDPISEHNRLYWYRQTLGQGPEFLTYFQNEAQLEKSRLLSDRFSAERPKGSFSTLEIQRTEQGDSAMYLCASSWYTGELFFGEGSRLTVL.

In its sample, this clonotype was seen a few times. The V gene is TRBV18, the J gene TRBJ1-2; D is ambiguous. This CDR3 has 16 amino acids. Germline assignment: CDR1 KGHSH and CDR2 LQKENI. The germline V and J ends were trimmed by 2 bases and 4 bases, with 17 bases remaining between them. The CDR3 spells CASSPSPARPPYGYTF. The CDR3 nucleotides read TGTGCCAGCTCACCATCCCCAGCACGGCCCCCCTATGGCTACACCTTC.

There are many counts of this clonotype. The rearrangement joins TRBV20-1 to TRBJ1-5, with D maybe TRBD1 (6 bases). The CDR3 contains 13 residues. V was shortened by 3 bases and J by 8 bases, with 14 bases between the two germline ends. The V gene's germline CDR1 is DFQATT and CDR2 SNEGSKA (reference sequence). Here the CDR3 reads CSASVQGGEPQHF. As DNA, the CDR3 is TGCAGTGCTAGTGTACAGGGAGGGGAGCCCCAGCATTTT.

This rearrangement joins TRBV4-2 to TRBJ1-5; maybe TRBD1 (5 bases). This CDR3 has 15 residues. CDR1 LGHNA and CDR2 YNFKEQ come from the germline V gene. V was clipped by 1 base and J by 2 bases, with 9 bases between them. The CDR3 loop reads CASSQGDGGNQPQHF. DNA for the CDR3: TGTGCCAGCAGCCAAGGGGACGGAGGCAATCAGCCCCAGCATTTT.

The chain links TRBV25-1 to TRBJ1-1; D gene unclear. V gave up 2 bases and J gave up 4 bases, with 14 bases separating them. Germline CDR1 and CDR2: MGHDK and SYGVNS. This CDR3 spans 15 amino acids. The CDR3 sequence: CASSETQGWGTEAFF. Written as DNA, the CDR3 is TGTGCCAGCAGTGAAACCCAAGGGTGGGGCACTGAAGCTTTCTTT.

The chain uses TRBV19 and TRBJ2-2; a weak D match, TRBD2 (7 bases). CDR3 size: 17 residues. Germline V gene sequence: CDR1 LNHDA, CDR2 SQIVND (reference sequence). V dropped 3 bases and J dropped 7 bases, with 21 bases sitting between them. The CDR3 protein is CASSIGAAAGAGGELFF. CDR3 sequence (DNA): TGTGCCAGTAGTATTGGGGCCGCCGCGGGGGCGGGCGGGGAGCTGTTTTTT.

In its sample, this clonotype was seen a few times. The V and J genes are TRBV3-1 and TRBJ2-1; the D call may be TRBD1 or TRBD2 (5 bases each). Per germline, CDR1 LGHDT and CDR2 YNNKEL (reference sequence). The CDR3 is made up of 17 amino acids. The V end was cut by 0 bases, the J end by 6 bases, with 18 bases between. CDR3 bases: TGTGCCAGCAGCCAAGAGTTTCGGGGCTATCCCGTCAATGAGCAGTTCTTC. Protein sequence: CASSQEFRGYPVNEQFF.

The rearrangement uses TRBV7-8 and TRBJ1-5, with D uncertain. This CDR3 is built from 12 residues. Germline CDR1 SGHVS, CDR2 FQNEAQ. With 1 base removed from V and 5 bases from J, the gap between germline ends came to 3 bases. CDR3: CASSLDDQPQHF. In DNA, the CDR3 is TGTGCCAGCAGCTTAGATGATCAGCCCCAGCATTTT. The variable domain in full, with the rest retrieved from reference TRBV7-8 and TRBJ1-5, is GAGVSQSPRYKVAKRGQDVALRCDPISGHVSLFWYQQALGQGPEFLTYFQNEAQLDKSGLPSDRFFAERPEGSVSTLKIQRTQQEDSAVYLCASSLDDQPQHFGDGTRLSIL.

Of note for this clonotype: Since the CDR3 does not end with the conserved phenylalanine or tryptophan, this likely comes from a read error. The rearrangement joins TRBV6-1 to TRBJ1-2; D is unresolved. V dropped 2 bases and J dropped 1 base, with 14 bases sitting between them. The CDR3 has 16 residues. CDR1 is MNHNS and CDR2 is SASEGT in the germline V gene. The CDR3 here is CASSEHPGRVNYGYTL. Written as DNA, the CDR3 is TGTGCCAGCAGTGAACACCCGGGAAGGGTTAACTATGGCTACACCTTG.

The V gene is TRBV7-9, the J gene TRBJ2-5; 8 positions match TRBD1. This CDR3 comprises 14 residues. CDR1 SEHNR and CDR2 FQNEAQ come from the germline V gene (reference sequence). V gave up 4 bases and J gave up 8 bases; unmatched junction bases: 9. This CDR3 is CASSSIGGQVTQYF. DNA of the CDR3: TGTGCCAGCAGCTCAATTGGGGGACAGGTTACCCAGTACTTC.

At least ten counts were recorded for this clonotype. The CDR3, as DNA: TGCGCCAGCAGCCGACGGACAGGGCTCTACAATGAGCAGTTCTTC. Its protein is CASSRRTGLYNEQFF. The chain links TRBV5-1 to TRBJ2-1; 8 bases align to TRBD1. This CDR3 has 15 residues. Germline values: CDR1 SGHRS, CDR2 YFSETQ. Unmatched junction bases numbered 6, after V lost 4 bases and J lost 3 bases.